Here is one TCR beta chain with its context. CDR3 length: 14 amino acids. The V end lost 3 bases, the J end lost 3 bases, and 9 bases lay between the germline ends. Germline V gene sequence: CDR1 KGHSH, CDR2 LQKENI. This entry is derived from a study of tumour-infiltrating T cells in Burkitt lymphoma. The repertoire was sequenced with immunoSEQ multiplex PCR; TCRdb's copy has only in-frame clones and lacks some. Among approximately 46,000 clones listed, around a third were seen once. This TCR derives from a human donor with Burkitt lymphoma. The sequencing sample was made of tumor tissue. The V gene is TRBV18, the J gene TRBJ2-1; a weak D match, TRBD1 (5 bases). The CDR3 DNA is TGTGCCAGCTCACCCCTAGACAGCTACAATGAGCAGTTCTTC. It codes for CASSPLDSYNEQFF.